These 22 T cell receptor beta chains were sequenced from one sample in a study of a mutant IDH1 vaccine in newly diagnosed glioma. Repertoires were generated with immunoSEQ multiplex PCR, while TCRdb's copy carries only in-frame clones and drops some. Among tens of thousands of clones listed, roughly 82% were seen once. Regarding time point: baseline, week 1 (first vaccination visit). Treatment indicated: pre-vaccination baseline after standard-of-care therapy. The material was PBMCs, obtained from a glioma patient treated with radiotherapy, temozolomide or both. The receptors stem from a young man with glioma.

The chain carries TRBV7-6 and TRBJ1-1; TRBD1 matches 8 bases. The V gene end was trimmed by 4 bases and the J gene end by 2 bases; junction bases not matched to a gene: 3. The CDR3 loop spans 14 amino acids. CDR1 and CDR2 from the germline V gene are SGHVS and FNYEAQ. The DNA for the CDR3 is TGTGCCAGCAGCTCCCAGGGGGCCAACACTGAAGCTTTCTTT. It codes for CASSSQGANTEAFF.

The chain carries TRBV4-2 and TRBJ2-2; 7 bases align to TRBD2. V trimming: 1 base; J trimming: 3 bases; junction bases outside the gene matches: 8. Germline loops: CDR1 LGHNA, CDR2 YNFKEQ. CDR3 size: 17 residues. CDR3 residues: CASSQGVREYHTGELFF. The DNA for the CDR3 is TGTGCCAGCAGCCAAGGAGTGCGGGAGTATCACACCGGGGAGCTGTTTTTT.

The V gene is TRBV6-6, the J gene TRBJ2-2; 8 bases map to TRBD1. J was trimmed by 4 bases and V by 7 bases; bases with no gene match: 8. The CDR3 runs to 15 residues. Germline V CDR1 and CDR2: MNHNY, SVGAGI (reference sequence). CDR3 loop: CASTMDRAGTGELFF. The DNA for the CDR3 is TGTGCCAGCACAATGGACAGGGCGGGCACCGGGGAGCTGTTTTTT.

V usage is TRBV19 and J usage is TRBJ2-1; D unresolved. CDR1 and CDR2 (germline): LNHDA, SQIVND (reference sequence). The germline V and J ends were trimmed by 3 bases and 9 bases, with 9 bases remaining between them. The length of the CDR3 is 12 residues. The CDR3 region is CASSISRFEQFF. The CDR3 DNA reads TGTGCCAGTAGTATTTCCCGCTTTGAGCAGTTCTTC.

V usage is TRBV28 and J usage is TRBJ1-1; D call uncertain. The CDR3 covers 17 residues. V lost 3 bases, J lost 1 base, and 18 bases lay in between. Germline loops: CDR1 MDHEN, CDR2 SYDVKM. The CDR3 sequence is CASSLQQFYTQNTEAFF. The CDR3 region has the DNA TGTGCCAGCAGTTTGCAACAATTTTACACCCAGAACACTGAAGCTTTCTTT. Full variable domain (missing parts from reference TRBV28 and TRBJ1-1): DVKVTQSSRYLVKRTGEKVFLECVQDMDHENMFWYRQDPGLGLRLIYFSYDVKMKEKGDIPEGYSVSREKKERFSLILESASTNQTSMYLCASSLQQFYTQNTEAFFGQGTRLTVV.

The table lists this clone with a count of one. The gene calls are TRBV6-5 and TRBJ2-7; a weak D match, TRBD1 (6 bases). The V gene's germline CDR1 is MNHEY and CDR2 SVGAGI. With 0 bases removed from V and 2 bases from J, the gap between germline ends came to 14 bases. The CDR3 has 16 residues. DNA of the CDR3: TGTGCCAGCAGTTACTCTGGACAGCTCACCCCCTACGAGCAGTACTTC. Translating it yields CASSYSGQLTPYEQYF.

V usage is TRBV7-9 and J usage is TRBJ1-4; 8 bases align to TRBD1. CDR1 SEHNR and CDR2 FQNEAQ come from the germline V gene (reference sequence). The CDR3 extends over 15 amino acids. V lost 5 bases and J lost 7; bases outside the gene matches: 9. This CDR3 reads CASSPTGVIGEKLFF. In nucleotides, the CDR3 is TGTGCCAGCAGCCCGACAGGGGTAATTGGTGAAAAACTGTTTTTT.

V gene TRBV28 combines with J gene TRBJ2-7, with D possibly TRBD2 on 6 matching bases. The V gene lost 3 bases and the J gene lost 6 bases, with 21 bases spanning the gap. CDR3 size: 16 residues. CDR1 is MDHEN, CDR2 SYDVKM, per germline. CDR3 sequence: CASSFPGLGGKSEQYF. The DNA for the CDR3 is TGTGCCAGCAGTTTTCCGGGACTCGGGGGAAAATCCGAGCAGTACTTC.

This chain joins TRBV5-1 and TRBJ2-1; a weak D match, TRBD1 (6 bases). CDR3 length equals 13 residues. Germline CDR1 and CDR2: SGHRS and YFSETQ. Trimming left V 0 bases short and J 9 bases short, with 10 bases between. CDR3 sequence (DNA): TGCGCCAGCAGCTTGGCCGGGACAACTGAGCAGTTCTTC. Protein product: CASSLAGTTEQFF.

The CDR3 DNA reads TGTGCCAGCAGCTTAACGGGCCTGAACACTGAAGCTTTCTTT. It yields the protein CASSLTGLNTEAFF. V and J are TRBV7-9 and TRBJ1-1; the D is unclear. The CDR3 is 14 amino acids. Germline CDR1 SEHNR, CDR2 FQNEAQ (reference sequence). Trimming pared 2 bases from V and 0 bases from J, leaving 7 bases between.

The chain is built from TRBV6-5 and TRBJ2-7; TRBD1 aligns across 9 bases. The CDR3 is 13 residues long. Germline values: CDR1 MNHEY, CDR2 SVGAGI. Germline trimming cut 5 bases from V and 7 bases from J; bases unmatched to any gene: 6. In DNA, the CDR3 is TGTGCCAGCAGTCCGGGACAGGGAGGGGAGCAGTACTTC. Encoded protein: CASSPGQGGEQYF.

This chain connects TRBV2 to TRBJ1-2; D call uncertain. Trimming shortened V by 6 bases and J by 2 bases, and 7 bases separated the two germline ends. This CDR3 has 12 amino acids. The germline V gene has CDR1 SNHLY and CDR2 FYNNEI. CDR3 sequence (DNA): TGTGCCAGCAGGGCGCAGAACTATGGCTACACCTTC. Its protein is CASRAQNYGYTF.

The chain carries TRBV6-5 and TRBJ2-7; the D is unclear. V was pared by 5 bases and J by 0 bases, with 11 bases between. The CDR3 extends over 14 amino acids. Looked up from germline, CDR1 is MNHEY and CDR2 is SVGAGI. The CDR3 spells CASSAHFYSYEQYF. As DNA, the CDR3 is TGTGCCAGCAGTGCCCACTTTTACTCCTACGAGCAGTACTTC.

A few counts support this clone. In DNA form, the CDR3 reads TGTGCCAGCAGCTTAGGGGTGAGGGACCTCCCCTATTTT. It specifies CASSLGVRDLPYF. The chain has TRBV11-3 and TRBJ2-3; the D gene could be TRBD1 or TRBD2 (5 bases each). The length of the CDR3 is 13 residues. V dropped 1 base and J dropped 15 bases, with 17 bases sitting between them. Per germline, CDR1 SGHNT and CDR2 YENEEA.

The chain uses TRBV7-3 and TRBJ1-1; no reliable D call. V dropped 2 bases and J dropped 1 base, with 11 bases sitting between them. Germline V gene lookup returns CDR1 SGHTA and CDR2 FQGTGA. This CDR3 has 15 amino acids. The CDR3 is CASSLQREGNTEAFF. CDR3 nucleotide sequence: TGTGCCAGCAGCTTACAGCGCGAGGGGAACACTGAAGCTTTCTTT.

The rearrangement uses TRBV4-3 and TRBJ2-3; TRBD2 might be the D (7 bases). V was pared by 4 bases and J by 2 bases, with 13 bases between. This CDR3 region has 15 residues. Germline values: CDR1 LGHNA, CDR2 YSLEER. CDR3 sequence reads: CASSPTGGDTDTQYF. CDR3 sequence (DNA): TGCGCCAGCAGCCCTACGGGGGGCGACACAGATACGCAGTATTTT.

CDR3 bases: TGTGCCAGCAGCTCCCGACTAGCGGGTCCCTACGAGCAGTACTTC. Protein sequence: CASSSRLAGPYEQYF. The rearrangement joins TRBV6-5 to TRBJ2-7; TRBD2 matches 10 bases. V shed 6 bases and J 2 bases; nucleotides not matched to a gene: 7. Germline CDR1 is MNHEY and CDR2 is SVGAGI. The CDR3 runs to 15 residues.

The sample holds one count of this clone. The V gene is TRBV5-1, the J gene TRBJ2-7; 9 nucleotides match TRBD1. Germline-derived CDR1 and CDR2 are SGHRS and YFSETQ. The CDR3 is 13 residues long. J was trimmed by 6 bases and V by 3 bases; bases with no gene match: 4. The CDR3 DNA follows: TGCGCCAGCAGCTGGGACAGGGATGGCGAGCAGTACTTC. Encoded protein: CASSWDRDGEQYF. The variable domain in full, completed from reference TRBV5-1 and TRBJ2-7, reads KAGVTQTPRYLIKTRGQQVTLSCSPISGHRSVSWYQQTPGQGLQFLFEYFSETQRNKGNFPGRFSGRQFSNSRSEMNVSTLELGDSALYLCASSWDRDGEQYFGPGTRLTVT.

DNA for the CDR3: TGTGCCAGCAGAAGCGCCTGGGGAGTACACTATGGCTACACCTTC. Residues: CASRSAWGVHYGYTF. This chain connects TRBV6-5 to TRBJ1-2; D ambiguous. CDR3 size: 15 residues. Per the germline V gene, CDR1 is MNHEY and CDR2 is SVGAGI. V lost 6 bases and J 3 bases, leaving 17 bases between the germline ends.

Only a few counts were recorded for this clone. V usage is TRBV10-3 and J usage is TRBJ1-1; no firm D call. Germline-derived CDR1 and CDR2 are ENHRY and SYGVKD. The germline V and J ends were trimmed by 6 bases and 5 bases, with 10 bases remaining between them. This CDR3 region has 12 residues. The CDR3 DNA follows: TGTGCCATCAGCGAGAGAGGGACTGAAGCTTTCTTT. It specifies CAISERGTEAFF.

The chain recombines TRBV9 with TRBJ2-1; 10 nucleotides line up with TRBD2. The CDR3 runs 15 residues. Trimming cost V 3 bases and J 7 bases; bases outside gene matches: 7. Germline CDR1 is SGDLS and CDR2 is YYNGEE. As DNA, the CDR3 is TGTGCCAGCAGCGCTGGACTAGCGGTGGGGAATGAGCAGTTCTTC. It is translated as CASSAGLAVGNEQFF.

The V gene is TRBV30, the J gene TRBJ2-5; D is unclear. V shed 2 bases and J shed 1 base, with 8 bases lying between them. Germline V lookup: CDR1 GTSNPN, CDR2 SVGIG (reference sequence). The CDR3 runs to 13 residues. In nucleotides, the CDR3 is TGTGCCTGGAGTCCGGCCAGCCAAGAGACCCAGTACTTC. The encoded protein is CAWSPASQETQYF.